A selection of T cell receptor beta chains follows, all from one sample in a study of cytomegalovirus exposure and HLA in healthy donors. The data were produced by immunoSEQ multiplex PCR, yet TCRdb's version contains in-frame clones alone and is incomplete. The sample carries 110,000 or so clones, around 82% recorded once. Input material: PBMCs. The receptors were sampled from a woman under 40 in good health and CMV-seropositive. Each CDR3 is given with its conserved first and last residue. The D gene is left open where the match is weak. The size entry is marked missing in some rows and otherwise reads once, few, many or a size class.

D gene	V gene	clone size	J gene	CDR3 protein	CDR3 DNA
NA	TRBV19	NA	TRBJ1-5	CASSIDAGRQDNQPQHF	TGTGCCAGTAGTATAGACGCAGGGAGGCAGGACAATCAGCCCCAGCATTTT
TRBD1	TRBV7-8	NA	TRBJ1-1	CASSSGQLRNTEAFF	TGTGCCAGCAGCTCGGGACAGCTGAGGAACACTGAAGCTTTCTTT
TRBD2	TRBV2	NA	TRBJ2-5	CGSWGGGRDLKETQYF	TGTGGGAGCTGGGGAGGCGGGAGGGATCTCAAGGAGACCCAGTACTTC
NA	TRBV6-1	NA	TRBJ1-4	CASRKQGWEKLFF	TGTGCCAGCAGAAAACAGGGCTGGGAAAAACTGTTTTTT
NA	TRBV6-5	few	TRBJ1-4	CASRVGEKLFF	TGTGCCAGCAGGGTCGGGGAAAAACTGTTTTTT
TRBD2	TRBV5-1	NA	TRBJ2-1	CASSSRLAGGNNEQFF	TGCGCCAGCAGTTCCCGTTTAGCGGGGGGGAACAATGAGCAGTTCTTC
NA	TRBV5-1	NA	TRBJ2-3	CASSLGSGDSTDTQYF	TGCGCCAGCAGCTTGGGTTCGGGGGACTCAACAGATACGCAGTATTTT
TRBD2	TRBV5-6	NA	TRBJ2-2	CASSREAGELFF	TGTGCCAGCAGCCGGGAGGCCGGGGAGCTGTTTTTT
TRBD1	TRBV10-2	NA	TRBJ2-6	CASSEHPGDRGRVSTGANVLTF	TGCGCCAGCAGTGAGCACCCGGGTGACAGGGGAAGAGTTAGCACTGGGGCCAACGTCCTGACTTTC
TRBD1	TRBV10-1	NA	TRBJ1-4	CASSSRDRIEKLFF	TGCGCCAGCAGTTCCCGGGACAGGATCGAAAAACTGTTTTTT
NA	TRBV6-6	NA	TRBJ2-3	CASSQLGDSDTQYF	TGTGCCAGCAGCCAGCTTGGGGACTCAGATACGCAGTATTTT
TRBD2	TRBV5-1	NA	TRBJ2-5	CASSLTGLAGGETQYF	TGCGCCAGCAGCTTGACGGGACTAGCGGGAGGTGAGACCCAGTACTTC
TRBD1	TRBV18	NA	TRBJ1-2	CASSPGQGSGYGYTF	TGTGCCAGCTCACCGGGACAGGGTAGTGGCTATGGCTACACCTTC
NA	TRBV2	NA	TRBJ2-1	CASSESREQFF	TGTGCCAGCAGTGAGTCCAGGGAGCAGTTCTTC
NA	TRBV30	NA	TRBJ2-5	CAWSRAGTEETQYF	TGTGCCTGGAGTAGGGCGGGGACGGAAGAGACCCAGTACTTC
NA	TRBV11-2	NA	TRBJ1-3	CASSLEMGAAGNTIYF	TGTGCCAGCAGCTTAGAAATGGGGGCAGCTGGAAACACCATATATTTT
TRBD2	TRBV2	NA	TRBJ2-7	CASSLGLGRYEQYF	TGTGCCAGCAGTCTTGGACTCGGGAGGTACGAGCAGTACTTC
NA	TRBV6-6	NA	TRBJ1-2	CASSPRIHLYGYTF	TGTGCCAGCAGTCCCCGTATACACCTCTATGGCTACACCTTC
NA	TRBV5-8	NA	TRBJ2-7	CASSLGLGGSYEQYF	TGTGCCAGCAGCTTGGGTCTCGGGGGATCCTACGAGCAGTACTTC
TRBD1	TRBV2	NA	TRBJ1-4	CASSATGGEKLFF	TGTGCCAGCAGTGCGACAGGGGGTGAAAAACTGTTTTTT
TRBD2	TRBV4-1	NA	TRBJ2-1	CASSHSGRSNEQFF	TGCGCCAGCAGCCATAGCGGGAGGAGTAATGAGCAGTTCTTC
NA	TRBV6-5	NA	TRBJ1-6	CASSRQFRDSPLHF	TGTGCCAGCAGCAGACAGTTCCGGGATTCACCCCTCCACTTT
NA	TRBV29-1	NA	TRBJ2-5	CSAKNGQLWETQYF	TGCAGCGCTAAGAATGGTCAATTGTGGGAGACCCAGTACTTC
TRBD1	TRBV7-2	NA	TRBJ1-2	CASSQGGNRMGYTF	TGTGCCAGCAGCCAGGGGGGAAACAGAATGGGCTACACCTTC
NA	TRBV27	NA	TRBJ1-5	CASSSSLNQPQHF	TGTGCCAGCAGTTCCTCCCTCAATCAGCCCCAGCATTTT
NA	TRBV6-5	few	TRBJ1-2	CASSYSITADYGYTF	TGTGCCAGCAGTTACTCGATAACGGCGGACTATGGCTACACCTTC
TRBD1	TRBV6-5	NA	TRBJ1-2	CASSSPGGARGYTF	TGTGCCAGCAGTTCCCCAGGGGGCGCAAGGGGCTACACCTTC
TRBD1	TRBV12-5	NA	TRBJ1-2	CASGEGTGDGYTF	TGTGCTAGTGGTGAGGGGACAGGGGATGGCTACACCTTC
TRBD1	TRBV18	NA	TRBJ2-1	CASSEQGTGGNEQFF	TGTGCCAGCTCAGAACAAGGGACAGGGGGTAATGAGCAGTTCTTC
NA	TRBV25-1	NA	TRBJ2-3	CASSPLRTDTQYF	TGTGCCAGCAGTCCCCTCCGCACAGATACGCAGTATTTT
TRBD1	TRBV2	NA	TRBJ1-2	CASRPTTGFYGYTF	TGTGCCAGCAGACCGACGACAGGGTTCTATGGCTACACCTTC
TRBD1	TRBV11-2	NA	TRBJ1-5	CASSPGTGSYSNQPQHF	TGTGCCAGCAGCCCCGGGACAGGGAGTTATAGCAATCAGCCCCAGCATTTT
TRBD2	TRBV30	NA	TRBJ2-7	CAWSVLASGAPEQYF	TGTGCCTGGAGTGTACTGGCTAGCGGGGCTCCCGAGCAGTACTTC
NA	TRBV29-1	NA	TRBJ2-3	CSVAGLLVVDTQYF	TGCAGCGTGGCCGGACTACTAGTCGTGGATACGCAGTATTTT
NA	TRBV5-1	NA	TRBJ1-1	CASSFGGGGEAFF	TGCGCCAGCAGCTTTGGTGGGGGAGGTGAAGCTTTCTTT
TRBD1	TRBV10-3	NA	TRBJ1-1	CAISDGTGVVTEAFF	TGTGCCATCAGTGATGGGACAGGGGTCGTCACTGAAGCTTTCTTT
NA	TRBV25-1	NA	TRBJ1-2	CASSEIYASGYTF	TGTGCCAGCAGTGAAATCTATGCTAGCGGCTACACCTTC
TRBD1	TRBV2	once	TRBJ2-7	CASTPSDRGVYEQYF	TGTGCCAGCACCCCCAGCGACAGGGGGGTCTACGAGCAGTACTTC
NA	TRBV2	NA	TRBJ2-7	CASTKSPAENYEQYF	TGTGCCAGCACCAAAAGTCCGGCGGAAAACTACGAGCAGTACTTC
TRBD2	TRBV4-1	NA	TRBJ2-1	CASSQAGLALVNEQFF	TGCGCCAGCAGCCAAGCCGGACTAGCGCTTGTCAATGAGCAGTTCTTC
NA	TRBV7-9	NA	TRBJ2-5	CASSRNGGQETQYF	TGTGCCAGCAGTCGGAATGGGGGGCAAGAGACCCAGTACTTC
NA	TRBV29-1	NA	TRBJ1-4	CSVVGGGSFGKLFF	TGCAGCGTTGTAGGGGGGGGATCTTTTGGAAAACTGTTTTTT
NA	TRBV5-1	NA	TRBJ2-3	CASSGGVGTDTQYF	TGCGCCAGCAGCGGGGGCGTGGGCACAGATACGCAGTATTTT
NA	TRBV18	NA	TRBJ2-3	CASSRGSTDTQYF	TGTGCCAGCTCACGCGGTAGCACAGATACGCAGTATTTT
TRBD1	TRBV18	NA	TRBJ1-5	CASSPPKGQGAVNQPQHF	TGTGCCAGCTCACCACCGAAAGGACAGGGGGCGGTGAATCAGCCCCAGCATTTT
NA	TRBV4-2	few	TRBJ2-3	CASSQVLDTQYF	TGTGCCAGCAGCCAAGTACTGGATACGCAGTATTTT